Shown below are 15 T cell receptor beta chains from a single sample sequenced in a study of T cell responses to AZD1222 COVID-19 vaccine. TCRdb keeps only in-frame clones here, not all; method: immunoSEQ multiplex PCR. The sample shows around 99,000 clones, roughly nine tenths of them seen only once. Sequenced material: peripheral blood, taken 28 days after the second AZD1222 dose. The source is an adult who received the AZD1222 COVID-19 vaccine.

Notes on this clone: The identical CDR3 is also encoded by other nucleotide sequences in the sample. The gene calls are TRBV5-1 and TRBJ2-5, with a possible D match to TRBD1 (6 bases). V lost 4 bases and J lost 1, with 14 bases in between. This CDR3 is 15 amino acids long. Germline lookup yields CDR1 SGHRS and CDR2 YFSETQ. The CDR3 region has the DNA TGCGCCAGCAGCCTTGGGGGCGGCAGCCAAGAGACCCAGTACTTC. It translates to CASSLGGGSQETQYF.

The V gene is TRBV19, the J gene TRBJ2-1; D is undetermined. The CDR3 contains 16 residues. Germline V gene data show CDR1 as LNHDA and CDR2 as SQIVND (reference sequence). V dropped 1 base and J dropped 9 bases, with 19 bases sitting between them. The CDR3 DNA reads TGTGCCAGTAGTATAGTTCCCGCCCCCTTAATGGGTGAGCAGTTCTTC. As protein: CASSIVPAPLMGEQFF.

This clone was seen only once. The J gene is TRBJ2-1, the V gene TRBV7-9, with 10 bases fitting TRBD2. From germline, CDR1 is SEHNR and CDR2 FQNEAQ (reference sequence). Trimming took 1 base from V and 2 from J; bases not matched to a gene: 8. CDR3 length equals 18 residues. This CDR3 reads CASSLVGASGGTYNEQFF. The DNA for the CDR3 is TGTGCCAGCAGCTTAGTGGGGGCTAGCGGGGGCACCTACAATGAGCAGTTCTTC.

The chain couples TRBV24-1 to TRBJ2-1; D ambiguous. The CDR3 extends over 16 amino acids. Deletions cut 4 bases from V and 1 base from J, with 13 bases between. The germline V gene encodes CDR1 KGHDR and CDR2 SFDVKD. CDR3 sequence (DNA): TGTGCCACCAGTGACCTAGGCGGTAAGTCCTACAATGAGCAGTTCTTC. It encodes CATSDLGGKSYNEQFF.

The gene calls are TRBV5-6 and TRBJ1-2; D is perhaps TRBD1 (6 bases). This CDR3 has 16 residues. In germline, CDR1 is SGHDT, CDR2 YYEEEE. V lost 0 bases and J lost 5, with 17 bases in between. CDR3 in DNA: TGTGCCAGCAGCTTGGTCTTTTCAGGGGTGGATTATGGCTACACCTTC. Translation gives CASSLVFSGVDYGYTF.

CDR3 nucleotides: TGTGCCAGCAGCCTCTCGCTAGCGGCCGACATTCAGTACTTC. This gives the protein CASSLSLAADIQYF. The chain is built from TRBV3-1 (or the pseudogene TRBV3-2) and TRBJ2-4, with TRBD2 matching 7 bases. Trimming cost V 4 bases and J 8 bases; bases outside gene matches: 8. From germline, CDR1 is LGHDT and CDR2 YNNKEL (reference sequence). The CDR3 extends over 14 amino acids.

The rearrangement uses TRBV29-1 and TRBJ2-7; D is undetermined. V was clipped by 3 bases and J by 0 bases, with 9 bases between them. Germline V lookup: CDR1 SQVTM, CDR2 ANQGSEA. The CDR3 totals 13 residues. The CDR3 nucleotides read TGCAGCGTTGAGCCGATCCTCTCCTACGAGCAGTACTTC. Translation gives CSVEPILSYEQYF.

The chain carries TRBV29-1 and TRBJ2-1, with TRBD1 matching 9 bases. Germline V CDR1 and CDR2: SQVTM, ANQGSEA. The CDR3 is 15 residues long. Trimming cost V 7 bases and J 9 bases; bases outside gene matches: 16. The DNA of the CDR3 is TGCAGCGCTAGAGCGACACAGGGGGCGCAGGGTGAGCAGTTCTTC. Translated: CSARATQGAQGEQFF.

J is TRBJ2-5 and V is TRBV7-9; 7 bases fit TRBD1. The CDR3 is 17 amino acids. V shed 5 bases and J 2 bases; nucleotides not matched to a gene: 14. CDR1 is SEHNR, CDR2 FQNEAQ, per germline (reference sequence). In DNA form, the CDR3 reads TGTGCCAGCAGCGTAGGGACAGAGAATTTTCCGCAAGAGACCCAGTACTTC. It is translated as CASSVGTENFPQETQYF.

V gene TRBV10-3 combines with J gene TRBJ2-5; 14 nucleotides align to TRBD2. In germline, CDR1 is ENHRY, CDR2 SYGVKD. The CDR3 extends over 18 amino acids. Trimming cost V 9 bases and J 2 bases; bases outside gene matches: 14. The CDR3: CAILAGTSGSVEQETQYF. The CDR3 DNA follows: TGTGCCATACTAGCAGGGACTAGCGGGAGTGTAGAGCAAGAGACCCAGTACTTC.

The rearrangement joins TRBV12-3 or TRBV12-4 to TRBJ1-1; D remains unclear. Trimming removed 2 bases from V and 0 bases from J, with 1 base in between. The CDR3 covers 12 residues. CDR3: CASSLLNTEAFF. The CDR3 DNA is TGTGCCAGCAGTTTATTGAACACTGAAGCTTTCTTT.

The chain couples TRBV27 to TRBJ1-5; perhaps TRBD1 as D (5 bases). In germline, CDR1 is MNHEY, CDR2 SMNVEV (reference sequence). Trimming cost V 0 bases and J 6 bases, with 12 bases left between them. The length of the CDR3 is 15 residues. The CDR3 DNA reads as TGTGCCAGCAGTTTATCCGGAGGGGTGGGTCAGCCCCAGCATTTT. It translates to CASSLSGGVGQPQHF.

This clone came up once. The gene calls are TRBV2 and TRBJ1-5, with D perhaps matching TRBD1 (5 bases). Trimming removed 2 bases from V and 5 bases from J, with 10 bases in between. Germline values: CDR1 SNHLY, CDR2 FYNNEI. This CDR3 spans 14 amino acids. CDR3 DNA: TGTGCCAGCAGTGAAAGGGTGGGGGATCAGCCCCAGCATTTT. Translation gives CASSERVGDQPQHF.

The table lists this clone with a count of one. J is TRBJ2-7 and V is TRBV28, with a weak D call TRBD1 (6 bases). The CDR3 has 15 residues. Trimming left V 3 bases short and J 0 bases short, with 12 bases between. Germline V CDR1 and CDR2: MDHEN, SYDVKM. Here the CDR3 DNA reads TGTGCCAGCAGTTTGACAGGAACTTACTCCTACGAGCAGTACTTC. Protein: CASSLTGTYSYEQYF.

The chain carries TRBV2 and TRBJ1-2, with 9 nucleotides matching TRBD1. Germline V gene data show CDR1 as SNHLY and CDR2 as FYNNEI. The CDR3 has 13 residues. V trimming: 4 bases; J trimming: 6 bases; junction bases outside the gene matches: 3. The CDR3 protein is CASSATGGDGYTF. CDR3 coding DNA: TGTGCCAGCAGTGCGACAGGGGGGGATGGCTACACCTTC.